This record concerns one TCR beta chain sequence. The data originate from a study of blood T cell repertoires in COVID-19. On the study more broadly: The United States, Italy and Spain provided the acute and convalescent COVID-19 samples.

The table came from immunoSEQ multiplex PCR; TCRdb's copy has only in-frame clones and leaves some out. The data show some 200,000 clones, around 89% seen once. Deletions cut 4 bases from V and 0 bases from J, with 9 bases between. This CDR3 spans 14 amino acids. CDR1 and CDR2 from the germline V gene are LGHDT and YNNKEL (reference sequence). Participants were aged about 18 to 100 years, lived in 24 US areas, and enrolled virtually. Assignment of participants to cohorts was predicated upon participant-reported clinical history. The V and J genes are TRBV3-1 (or the pseudogene TRBV3-2) and TRBJ1-1; no clear D. Sequenced material: PBMCs or T cells enriched from blood (not recorded which). The clonotype was recovered from a woman aged 18-29 years who had recovered from COVID-19. CDR3 bases: TGTGCCAGCAGCCTATCCACAGTGAACACTGAAGCTTTCTTT. Residues: CASSLSTVNTEAFF.